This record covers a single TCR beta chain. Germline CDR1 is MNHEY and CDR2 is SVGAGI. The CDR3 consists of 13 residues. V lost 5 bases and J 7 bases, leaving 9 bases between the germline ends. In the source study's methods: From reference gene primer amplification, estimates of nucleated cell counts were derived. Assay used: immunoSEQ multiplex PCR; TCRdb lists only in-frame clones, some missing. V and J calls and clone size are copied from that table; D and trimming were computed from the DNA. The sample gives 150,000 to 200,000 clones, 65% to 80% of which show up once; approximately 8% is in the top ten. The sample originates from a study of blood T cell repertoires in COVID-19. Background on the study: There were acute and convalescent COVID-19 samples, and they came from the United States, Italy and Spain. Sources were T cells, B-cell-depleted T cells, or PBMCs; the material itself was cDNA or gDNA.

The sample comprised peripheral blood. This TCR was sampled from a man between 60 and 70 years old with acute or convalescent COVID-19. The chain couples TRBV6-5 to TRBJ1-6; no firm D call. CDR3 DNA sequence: TGTGCCAGCAGTACCGGAGGGAATTCACCCCTCCACTTT. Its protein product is CASSTGGNSPLHF.